This T cell receptor (beta chain) was retrieved from a study of OX40 agonist ivuxolimab in advanced cancers. Across the study: Ivuxolimab, an agonist antibody against OX40 (CD134), was given to patients. Cohort: about 82% men, mean age 60, aged about 20 to 90. General study findings and limits: Clonal expansion was among the lowest in partial responders at 0.1-3.0 mg/kg, especially CD8+. Averaged across samples, CD8+ T cells carried more expanded clones than CD4+ did.

A word on this clone: What it recognizes is unknown.

CDR1 WSHSY and CDR2 SAAADI come from the germline V gene. This CDR3 comprises 13 residues. V dropped 4 bases and J dropped 5 bases, with 8 bases sitting between them. The table came from immunoSEQ multiplex PCR; TCRdb's copy has only in-frame clones and leaves some out. Of tens of thousands of clones listed, roughly 87% are singletons. This TCR derives from an adult with an advanced solid tumor such as melanoma, head and neck, liver or kidney cancer. The chain uses TRBV10-2 and TRBJ1-4, with D possibly being TRBD1 (5 bases). The sample here was CD4+ or CD8+ T cells sorted from blood, taken in a trial of the OX40 agonist ivuxolimab. The CDR3 loop is CASSGQLNEKLFF. The CDR3 DNA sequence: TGCGCCAGCAGTGGACAGCTCAATGAAAAACTGTTTTTT.